Following are 24 T cell receptor beta chains from one sample sequenced in a study of blood T cell repertoires in COVID-19. Sequencing used immunoSEQ multiplex PCR; TCRdb keeps in-frame clones, though not all of them. This sample has fewer than 350,000 clones, with more than 75% found just once. Sequenced material: PBMCs or T cells enriched from blood (not recorded which). These receptors all come from a woman aged 55-75 years in a cohort exposed to, infected with or recovered from COVID-19 (not recorded which).

This sequence joins TRBV28 and TRBJ1-1; tentatively, D is TRBD1 (5 bases). Trimming pared 6 bases from V and 12 bases from J, leaving 17 bases between. Germline CDR1 is MDHEN and CDR2 is SYDVKM. The CDR3 length is 12 residues. The CDR3 DNA reads TGTGCCAGCAGGATGACAGCGGGTAATTCTTTCTTT. Protein sequence: CASRMTAGNSFF.

The chain couples TRBV30 to TRBJ1-4; D uncertain. The CDR3 totals 15 residues. Trimming stripped 0 bases from V and 5 bases from J, with 13 bases between. Per the germline V gene, CDR1 is GTSNPN and CDR2 is SVGIG (reference sequence). The CDR3 here is CAWSVLGSKNEKLFF. CDR3 DNA: TGTGCCTGGAGTGTACTGGGCAGCAAAAATGAAAAACTGTTTTTT.

V gene TRBV7-2 combines with J gene TRBJ1-6, with a possible D match to TRBD1 (6 bases). The V end was cut by 1 base, the J end by 11 bases, with 12 bases between. CDR3 size: 14 residues. Germline values: CDR1 SGHTA, CDR2 FQGNSA. This CDR3 reads CASSLDTGRAPLHF. In DNA form, the CDR3 reads TGTGCCAGCAGCTTAGATACAGGGAGAGCACCCCTCCACTTT.

V and J are TRBV4-3 and TRBJ2-1; 9 nucleotides agree with TRBD2. After removal of 4 bases from V and 3 bases from J, the junction contained 4 bases not matched to a gene. The CDR3 consists of 15 residues. The germline V gene has CDR1 LGHNA and CDR2 YSLEER. Written as DNA, the CDR3 is TGCGCCAGCAGCCCTGGTAGCGGGAGCTACAATGAGCAGTTCTTC. Translation: CASSPGSGSYNEQFF.

This clone was observed a few times. The chain combines TRBV19 with TRBJ2-2; D is undetermined. V lost 3 bases and J 4 bases, leaving 6 bases between the germline ends. The CDR3 has 13 residues. Germline V gives CDR1 LNHDA, CDR2 SQIVND (reference sequence). CDR3 loop: CASSIGATGELFF. The CDR3 DNA reads as TGTGCCAGTAGTATCGGAGCCACCGGGGAGCTGTTTTTT. Looking up the rest from reference TRBV19 and TRBJ2-2 gives the full variable domain: DGGITQSPKYLFRKEGQNVTLSCEQNLNHDAMYWYRQDPGQGLRLIYYSQIVNDFQKGDIAEGYSVSREKKESFPLTVTSAQKNPTAFYLCASSIGATGELFFGEGSRLTVL.

This chain uses TRBV19 with TRBJ2-7; a weak D match, TRBD2 (5 bases). Trimming stripped 10 bases from V and 5 bases from J, with 12 bases between. The CDR3 sequence is 11 residues long. Germline CDR1 and CDR2: LNHDA and SQIVND (reference sequence). The CDR3 DNA follows: TGTGCCACAGGCCCGAGGGACGAGCAGTACTTC. This encodes CATGPRDEQYF.

This chain uses TRBV28 with TRBJ2-7; D is ambiguous. Germline V gene sequence: CDR1 MDHEN, CDR2 SYDVKM. This CDR3 is built from 12 residues. The V gene lost 8 bases and the J gene lost 3 bases, with 11 bases spanning the gap. The CDR3 coding sequence is TGTGCCAGCCCTACTTGCCGCTACGAGCAGTACTTC. Amino acid sequence: CASPTCRYEQYF.

The chain combines TRBV3-1 (or the pseudogene TRBV3-2) with TRBJ1-2; TRBD1 matches 7 bases. Germline V gene lookup returns CDR1 LGHDT and CDR2 YNNKEL (reference sequence). The CDR3 extends over 14 amino acids. V trimming: 1 base; J trimming: 3 bases; junction bases outside the gene matches: 2. The CDR3 nucleotides read TGTGCCAGCAGCCAAGCAGGGACAGACTATGGCTACACCTTC. Protein sequence: CASSQAGTDYGYTF.

This clone was observed a handful of times. The rearrangement joins TRBV5-1 to TRBJ2-3; TRBD1 matches at 7 bases. The CDR3 covers 17 residues. J lost 0 bases, V lost 1 base, and 8 bases had no gene match. The germline V gene has CDR1 SGHRS and CDR2 YFSETQ. The chain's CDR3 is CASSLQLQGLSTDTQYF. In nucleotides, the CDR3 is TGCGCCAGCAGCTTGCAATTACAGGGGCTTAGCACAGATACGCAGTATTTT.

The chain employs TRBV30 and TRBJ1-4; possibly TRBD1 for D (5 bases). Trimming stripped 3 bases from V and 8 bases from J, with 13 bases between. The CDR3 is 13 amino acids. From germline, CDR1 is GTSNPN and CDR2 SVGIG (reference sequence). The CDR3: CAWRGEGREKLFF. DNA of the CDR3: TGTGCCTGGAGGGGGGAAGGGAGGGAAAAACTGTTTTTT.

This chain links TRBV7-2 with TRBJ2-1; a possible D gene is TRBD2 (6 bases). The CDR3 is made up of 14 amino acids. Trimming removed 7 bases from V and 4 bases from J, with 14 bases in between. Looked up from germline, CDR1 is SGHTA and CDR2 is FQGNSA. The CDR3 sequence is CASKPGLSYNEQFF. The CDR3 DNA is TGTGCCAGCAAGCCCGGACTATCATACAATGAGCAGTTCTTC.

The rearrangement uses TRBV2 and TRBJ1-4; D might be TRBD1 (5 bases). Germline assignment: CDR1 SNHLY and CDR2 FYNNEI. Trimming cost V 11 bases and J 4 bases, with 17 bases left between them. CDR3 length: 14 residues. CDR3 nucleotide sequence: TGTGCCGGCCGGGACGGGAGCCTTAATGAAAAACTGTTTTTT. As protein: CAGRDGSLNEKLFF.

This sequence joins TRBV5-1 and TRBJ1-5; D perhaps matches TRBD1 (5 bases). Trimming shortened V by 6 bases and J by 1 base, and 11 bases separated the two germline ends. CDR3 length: 14 amino acids. The germline CDR1 and CDR2 sequences are SGHRS and YFSETQ. The CDR3 nucleotides read TGCGCCAGCAAGCAGGGACTGAGCAATCAGCCCCAGCATTTT. Protein product: CASKQGLSNQPQHF. The full variable domain, rest sourced from reference TRBV5-1 and TRBJ1-5, is KAGVTQTPRYLIKTRGQQVTLSCSPISGHRSVSWYQQTPGQGLQFLFEYFSETQRNKGNFPGRFSGRQFSNSRSEMNVSTLELGDSALYLCASKQGLSNQPQHFGDGTRLSIL.

This sequence joins TRBV18 and TRBJ2-5; 11 positions agree with TRBD2. The CDR3 extends over 14 amino acids. Germline trimming cut 8 bases from V and 4 bases from J; bases unmatched to any gene: 6. Germline CDR1 KGHSH, CDR2 LQKENI. DNA for the CDR3: TGTGCCAGCACCCCGGGACTAGCGGTAGAGACCCAGTACTTC. Translating gives CASTPGLAVETQYF.

This clone was found a few times. The chain has TRBV28 and TRBJ2-1, with D unresolved. The ends were cut back, 6 bases at V and 0 bases at J, with 12 bases in the middle. The CDR3 is 15 amino acids. Germline V gene data show CDR1 as MDHEN and CDR2 as SYDVKM. The CDR3 region is CASRSAEFSYNEQFF. The CDR3 coding sequence is TGTGCCAGCAGGTCTGCGGAGTTCTCCTACAATGAGCAGTTCTTC. Complete variable domain (other parts from reference TRBV28 and TRBJ2-1): DVKVTQSSRYLVKRTGEKVFLECVQDMDHENMFWYRQDPGLGLRLIYFSYDVKMKEKGDIPEGYSVSREKKERFSLILESASTNQTSMYLCASRSAEFSYNEQFFGPGTRLTVL.

V and J are TRBV2 and TRBJ1-1; unclear D gene. The CDR3 has 12 amino acids. V was pared by 2 bases and J by 10 bases, with 11 bases between. Germline V gene lookup returns CDR1 SNHLY and CDR2 FYNNEI. CDR3 sequence (DNA): TGTGCCAGCAGTGAACAGAGACAAGGAGCTTTCTTT. It yields the protein CASSEQRQGAFF.

The chain recombines TRBV7-8 with TRBJ1-4; D ambiguous. CDR3 length: 16 amino acids. Germline CDR1 is SGHVS and CDR2 is FQNEAQ. The V and J ends lost 5 bases and 0 bases respectively, with 13 bases between them. DNA of the CDR3: TGTGCCAGCAGCCCCGAGGTCCAATCAACTAATGAAAAACTGTTTTTT. Translating it yields CASSPEVQSTNEKLFF. The full variable domain, completed using reference TRBV7-8 and TRBJ1-4, is GAGVSQSPRYKVAKRGQDVALRCDPISGHVSLFWYQQALGQGPEFLTYFQNEAQLDKSGLPSDRFFAERPEGSVSTLKIQRTQQEDSAVYLCASSPEVQSTNEKLFFGSGTQLSVL.

The chain has TRBV7-2 and TRBJ1-5, with a tentative D call TRBD1 (5 bases). CDR3 length: 17 residues. V gave up 3 bases and J gave up 2 bases, with 17 bases separating them. Germline V CDR1 and CDR2: SGHTA, FQGNSA. The CDR3 is CASSFPFGQPGNQPQHF. The CDR3 DNA sequence: TGTGCCAGCAGCTTCCCCTTCGGACAACCTGGCAATCAGCCCCAGCATTTT.

The genes are TRBV9 and TRBJ1-2; 9 nucleotides line up with TRBD1. Germline values: CDR1 SGDLS, CDR2 YYNGEE. The J segment lost 6 bases and the V segment lost 3 bases, leaving 15 bases of the junction unmatched. The CDR3 length is 17 residues. In DNA form, the CDR3 reads TGTGCCAGCAGCGCAGGACGGGGACAGGGAGGGTTGAATGGCTACACCTTC. Encoded protein: CASSAGRGQGGLNGYTF.

The chain is built from TRBV7-3 and TRBJ1-1, with unresolved D. The CDR3 contains 13 residues. V gave up 5 bases and J gave up 0 bases, with 7 bases separating them. The V gene's germline CDR1 is SGHTA and CDR2 FQGTGA. The CDR3 loop reads CASSLSMNTEAFF. In DNA, the CDR3 is TGTGCCAGCAGCCTATCAATGAACACTGAAGCTTTCTTT.

The CDR3 DNA follows: TGTGCCAGCAGCTTGGACACTAATTCACCCCTCCACTTT. Translating gives CASSLDTNSPLHF. This chain connects TRBV7-2 to TRBJ1-6, with a possible D match to TRBD1 (5 bases). V was shortened by 3 bases and J by 6 bases, with 6 bases between the two germline ends. This CDR3 has 13 residues. Germline loops: CDR1 SGHTA, CDR2 FQGNSA.

CDR3 DNA sequence: TGTGCCAGCAGCCAAGAGGCGGAGCGTCAGCCCCAGCATTTT. The encoded protein is CASSQEAERQPQHF. The chain is built from TRBV3-1 (or the pseudogene TRBV3-2) and TRBJ1-5; D is unclear. CDR3 size: 14 residues. V was trimmed by 0 bases and J by 6 bases, leaving 9 bases between them. CDR1 LGHDT and CDR2 YNNKEL come from the germline V gene (reference sequence).

The rearrangement uses TRBV7-3 and TRBJ2-3; 9 positions match TRBD1. Per germline, CDR1 SGHTA and CDR2 FQGTGA. After removal of 0 bases from V and 1 base from J, the junction contained 8 bases not matched to a gene. There are 18 residues in the CDR3. This chain's CDR3 is CASSLTGQGFLGTDTQYF. The CDR3, as DNA: TGTGCCAGCAGCTTAACGGGACAGGGTTTTTTAGGCACAGATACGCAGTATTTT.

The V and J genes are TRBV19 and TRBJ2-2, with 10 bases that match TRBD1. The germline CDR1 and CDR2 sequences are LNHDA and SQIVND (reference sequence). V was pared by 6 bases and J by 7 bases, with 5 bases of the junction left unmatched. This CDR3 spans 14 amino acids. CDR3 nucleotides: TGTGCCAGTAGGCCGACAGGGGGCGGCGGGGAGCTGTTTTTT. Protein sequence: CASRPTGGGGELFF. The full variable domain, with the rest looked up from reference TRBV19 and TRBJ2-2, is DGGITQSPKYLFRKEGQNVTLSCEQNLNHDAMYWYRQDPGQGLRLIYYSQIVNDFQKGDIAEGYSVSREKKESFPLTVTSAQKNPTAFYLCASRPTGGGGELFFGEGSRLTVL.